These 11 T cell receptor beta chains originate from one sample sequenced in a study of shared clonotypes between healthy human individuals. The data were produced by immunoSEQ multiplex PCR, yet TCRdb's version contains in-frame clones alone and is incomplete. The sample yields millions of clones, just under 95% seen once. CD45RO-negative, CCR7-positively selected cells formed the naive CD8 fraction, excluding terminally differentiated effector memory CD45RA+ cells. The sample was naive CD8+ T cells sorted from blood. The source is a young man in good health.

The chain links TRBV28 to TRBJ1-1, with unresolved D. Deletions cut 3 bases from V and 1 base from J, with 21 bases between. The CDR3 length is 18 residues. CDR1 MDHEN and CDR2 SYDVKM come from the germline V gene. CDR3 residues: CASSLARAELIPNTEAFF. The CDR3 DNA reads TGTGCCAGCAGTTTGGCGCGGGCTGAACTCATACCGAACACTGAAGCTTTCTTT.

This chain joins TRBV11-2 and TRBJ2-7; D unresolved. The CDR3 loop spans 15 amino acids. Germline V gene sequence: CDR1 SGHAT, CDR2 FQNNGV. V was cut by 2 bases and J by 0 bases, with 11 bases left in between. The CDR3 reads CASSLRQVGSYEQYF. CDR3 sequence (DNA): TGTGCCAGCAGCTTAAGGCAGGTAGGCTCCTACGAGCAGTACTTC.

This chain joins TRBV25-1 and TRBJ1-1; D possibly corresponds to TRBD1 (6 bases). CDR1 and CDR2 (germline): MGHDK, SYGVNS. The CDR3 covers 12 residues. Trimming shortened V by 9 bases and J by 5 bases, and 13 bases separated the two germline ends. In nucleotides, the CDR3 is TGTGCCAGTATAGGGGGTCGGACTGAAGCTTTCTTT. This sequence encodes CASIGGRTEAFF.

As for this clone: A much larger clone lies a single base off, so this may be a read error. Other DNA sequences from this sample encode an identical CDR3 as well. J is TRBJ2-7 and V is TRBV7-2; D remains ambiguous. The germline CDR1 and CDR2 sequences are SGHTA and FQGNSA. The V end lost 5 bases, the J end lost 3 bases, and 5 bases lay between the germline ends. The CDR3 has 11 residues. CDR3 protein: CASSTNYEQYF. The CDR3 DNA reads TGTGCCAGCAGCACCAACTACGAGCAGTACTTC.

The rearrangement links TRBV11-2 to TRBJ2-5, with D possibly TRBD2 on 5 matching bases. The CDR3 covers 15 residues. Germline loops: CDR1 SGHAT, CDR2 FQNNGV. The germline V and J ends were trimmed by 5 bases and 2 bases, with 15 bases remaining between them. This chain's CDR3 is CASSTPGLKQETQYF. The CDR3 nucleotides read TGTGCCAGCAGCACCCCTGGACTGAAGCAAGAGACCCAGTACTTC.

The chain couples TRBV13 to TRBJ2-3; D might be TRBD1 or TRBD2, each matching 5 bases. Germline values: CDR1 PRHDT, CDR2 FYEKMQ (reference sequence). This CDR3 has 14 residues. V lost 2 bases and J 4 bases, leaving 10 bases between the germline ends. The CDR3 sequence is CASSLPGPADTQYF. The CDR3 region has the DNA TGTGCCAGCAGCTTACCGGGGCCCGCAGATACGCAGTATTTT.

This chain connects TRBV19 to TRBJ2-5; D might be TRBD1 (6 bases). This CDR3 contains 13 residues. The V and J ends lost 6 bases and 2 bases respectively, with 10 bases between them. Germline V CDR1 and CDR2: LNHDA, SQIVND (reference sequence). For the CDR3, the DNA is TGTGCCAGTAGAGGACAGTTACAAGAGACCCAGTACTTC. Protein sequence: CASRGQLQETQYF.

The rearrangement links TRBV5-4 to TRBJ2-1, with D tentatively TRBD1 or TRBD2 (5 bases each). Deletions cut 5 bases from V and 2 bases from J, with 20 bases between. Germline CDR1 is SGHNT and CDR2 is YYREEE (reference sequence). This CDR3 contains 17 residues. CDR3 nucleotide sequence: TGTGCCAGCAGACCTGAGGTGGGAGAGGGGACCTACAATGAGCAGTTCTTC. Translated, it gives CASRPEVGEGTYNEQFF.

The CDR3 nucleotides read TGTGCCAGCAGCCCCCGGGTAGGTACTGAAGCTTTCTTT. Residues: CASSPRVGTEAFF. The chain is built from TRBV5-4 and TRBJ1-1; no clear D gene. The germline V gene has CDR1 SGHNT and CDR2 YYREEE (reference sequence). The CDR3 runs to 13 residues. Deletions cut 4 bases from V and 5 bases from J, with 12 bases between.

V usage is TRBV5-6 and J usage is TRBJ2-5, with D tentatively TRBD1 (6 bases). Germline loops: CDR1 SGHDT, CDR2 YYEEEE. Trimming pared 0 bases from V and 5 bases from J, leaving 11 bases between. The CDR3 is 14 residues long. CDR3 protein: CASSLAQGRETQYF. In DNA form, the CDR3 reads TGTGCCAGCAGCTTGGCGCAGGGGCGGGAGACCCAGTACTTC. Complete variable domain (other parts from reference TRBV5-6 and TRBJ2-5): DAGVTQSPTHLIKTRGQQVTLRCSPKSGHDTVSWYQQALGQGPQFIFQYYEEEERQRGNFPDRFSGHQFPNYSSELNVNALLLGDSALYLCASSLAQGRETQYFGPGTRLLVL.

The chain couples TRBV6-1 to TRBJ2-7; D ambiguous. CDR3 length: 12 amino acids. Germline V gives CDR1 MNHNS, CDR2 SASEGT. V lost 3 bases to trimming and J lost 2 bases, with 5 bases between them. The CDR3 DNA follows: TGTGCCAGCAGTGACCCAGCCTACGAGCAGTACTTC. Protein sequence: CASSDPAYEQYF.